The 14 T cell receptor beta chains reported below all come from one sample, sequenced in a study of T cell responses to AZD1222 COVID-19 vaccine. The protocol was immunoSEQ multiplex PCR, while the TCRdb copy is restricted to in-frame clones and leaves out a portion. The data hold 100,000 or so clones, with nearly 90% observed a single time. The sample consisted of peripheral blood, taken 28 days after the second AZD1222 dose. The receptor set was obtained from an adult who received the AZD1222 COVID-19 vaccine.

The V call is TRBV2, the J call TRBJ2-1; a possible D gene is TRBD1 (6 bases). This CDR3 contains 15 residues. The germline CDR1 and CDR2 sequences are SNHLY and FYNNEI. Trimming cost V 6 bases and J 0 bases, with 12 bases left between them. The CDR3 loop reads CASRDQGSSYNEQFF. Here the CDR3 DNA reads TGTGCCAGCAGAGATCAGGGGAGCTCCTACAATGAGCAGTTCTTC.

V is TRBV27 and J is TRBJ2-7; D assignment may be TRBD1 or TRBD2 (6 bases each). Germline V gene data show CDR1 as MNHEY and CDR2 as SMNVEV (reference sequence). The CDR3 spans 15 residues. The V and J ends lost 1 base and 7 bases respectively, with 17 bases between them. This CDR3 reads CASSLFITGTGEQYF. The CDR3, as DNA: TGTGCCAGCAGTTTATTTATAACAGGGACTGGGGAGCAGTACTTC.

The chain is built from TRBV14 and TRBJ1-1; weak D call: TRBD1 (5 bases). The CDR3 spans 13 residues. V lost 2 bases to trimming and J lost 9 bases, with 13 bases between them. Germline CDR1 SGHDN, CDR2 FVKESK. CDR3 amino acids: CASSQLAGRKAFF. The CDR3, as DNA: TGTGCCAGCAGCCAATTAGCAGGGAGAAAAGCTTTCTTT.

J is TRBJ1-1 and V is TRBV27, with a possible D match to TRBD1 (6 bases). CDR1 and CDR2 (germline): MNHEY, SMNVEV (reference sequence). CDR3 size: 16 residues. V lost 2 bases to trimming and J lost 4 bases, with 17 bases between them. The CDR3 DNA reads as TGTGCCAGCAGTTTAAAGGTGACAGGCACCCGCACTGAAGCTTTCTTT. Encoded protein: CASSLKVTGTRTEAFF.

The genes are TRBV27 and TRBJ1-5; D not resolved. CDR1 MNHEY and CDR2 SMNVEV come from the germline V gene (reference sequence). V was pared by 3 bases and J by 7 bases, with 10 bases between. The CDR3 is 13 amino acids. The CDR3: CASSFGEGQPQHF. The CDR3 coding sequence is TGTGCCAGCAGTTTTGGGGAAGGGCAGCCCCAGCATTTT.

In its sample, this clone was seen a few times. This CDR3 is CASSLWFLSDTEAFF. The CDR3 coding sequence is TGTGCCAGCAGCTTATGGTTCCTCTCTGACACTGAAGCTTTCTTT. The chain joins TRBV7-2 to TRBJ1-1, with unresolved D. The CDR3 loop spans 15 amino acids. Looked up from germline, CDR1 is SGHTA and CDR2 is FQGNSA. V was cut by 2 bases and J by 3 bases, with 13 bases left in between.

This clone has only a few counts. The DNA is left out, because the CDR3 cannot be placed on it with certainty; the CDR3 is given as TCRdb lists it. The chain joins TRBV19 to TRBJ1-2; the D call TRBD1 from the table was never checked on the DNA. Germline values: CDR1 LNHDA, CDR2 SQIVND (reference sequence). The CDR3 has 18 amino acids, counting both end residues. The CDR3 protein is CASSKDNGGYGYTFWHTF.

V gene TRBV28 combines with J gene TRBJ2-1; TRBD2 matches 11 bases. CDR3 length: 16 amino acids. Germline V gives CDR1 MDHEN, CDR2 SYDVKM. With V trimmed by 6 bases and J by 8 bases, 12 bases remained unmatched. The CDR3 region has the DNA TGTGCCAGCAGGACCGGGGGGGCTAGCGGGAGGTATGAGCAGTTCTTC. It translates to CASRTGGASGRYEQFF. The full variable domain, rest sourced from reference TRBV28 and TRBJ2-1, is DVKVTQSSRYLVKRTGEKVFLECVQDMDHENMFWYRQDPGLGLRLIYFSYDVKMKEKGDIPEGYSVSREKKERFSLILESASTNQTSMYLCASRTGGASGRYEQFFGPGTRLTVL.

The gene calls are TRBV27 and TRBJ1-6, with D possibly being TRBD1 (6 bases). Germline V gene lookup returns CDR1 MNHEY and CDR2 SMNVEV (reference sequence). V was trimmed by 2 bases and J by 10 bases, leaving 24 bases between them. The CDR3 contains 18 residues. The CDR3 DNA reads TGTGCCAGCAGTTTAGGGGCAGGGGCAGGAATAAAACGGTCACCCCTCCACTTT. Its protein is CASSLGAGAGIKRSPLHF.

The CDR3 loop reads CASSLYNTGELFF. DNA for the CDR3: TGTGCCAGCAGCTTATACAACACCGGGGAGCTGTTTTTT. The gene calls are TRBV11-2 and TRBJ2-2, with D unclear. V gave up 2 bases and J gave up 2 bases, with 3 bases separating them. Germline V lookup: CDR1 SGHAT, CDR2 FQNNGV. The length of the CDR3 is 13 residues. The full variable domain, rest sourced from reference TRBV11-2 and TRBJ2-2, is EAGVAQSPRYKIIEKRQSVAFWCNPISGHATLYWYQQILGQGPKLLIQFQNNGVVDDSQLPKDRFSAERLKGVDSTLKIQPAKLEDSAVYLCASSLYNTGELFFGEGSRLTVL.

J is TRBJ2-3 and V is TRBV28; D ambiguous. Germline V gene sequence: CDR1 MDHEN, CDR2 SYDVKM. The CDR3 has 12 amino acids. Trimming left V 0 bases short and J 5 bases short, with 3 bases between. CDR3 nucleotide sequence: TGTGCCAGCAGTTTATGGGGAGATACGCAGTATTTT. Encoded protein: CASSLWGDTQYF. The variable domain in full, with the rest retrieved from reference TRBV28 and TRBJ2-3, is DVKVTQSSRYLVKRTGEKVFLECVQDMDHENMFWYRQDPGLGLRLIYFSYDVKMKEKGDIPEGYSVSREKKERFSLILESASTNQTSMYLCASSLWGDTQYFGPGTRLTVL.

The gene calls are TRBV6-1 and TRBJ1-1; 7 bases align to TRBD1. The length of the CDR3 is 13 residues. Germline CDR1 MNHNS, CDR2 SASEGT. Trimming took 1 base from V and 4 from J; bases not matched to a gene: 0. The CDR3 DNA reads as TGTGCCAGCAGTGAAGGGGACAGCACTGAAGCTTTCTTT. Amino acids: CASSEGDSTEAFF.

The chain combines TRBV30 with TRBJ2-7; D possibly corresponds to TRBD2 (6 bases). The ends were cut back, 1 base at V and 1 base at J, with 11 bases in the middle. CDR1 and CDR2 (germline): GTSNPN, SVGIG (reference sequence). This CDR3 has 14 amino acids. Here the CDR3 reads CAWSGGTRSYEQYF. The CDR3 DNA sequence: TGTGCCTGGAGTGGCGGGACTCGATCCTACGAGCAGTACTTC.

This chain links TRBV6-5 with TRBJ2-7, with D unresolved. CDR1 MNHEY and CDR2 SVGAGI come from the germline V gene. V lost 2 bases and J 5 bases, leaving 16 bases between the germline ends. The CDR3 runs to 15 residues. In DNA form, the CDR3 reads TGTGCCAGCAGTTACCCGGGCCAGAGCCCCCACGAGCAGTACTTC. It is translated as CASSYPGQSPHEQYF.